This is a list of T cell receptor beta chains from one sample in a study of beta chain features in type 1 diabetes. Assay: immunoSEQ multiplex PCR; the TCRdb copy retains only in-frame clones and omits some. The sample shows some 270,000 clones, 13% to 15% of them seen only once. Sequenced input: naive CD4+ T cells from blood. The receptors stem from a woman aged 40 to 50 in good health. CDR3s leave out the opening cysteine and the closing phenylalanine or tryptophan. Clone size is stated in some rows and not others, as once, few, many or a class when expanded.

V,size,CDR3
TRBV2,NA,ASRGRQGPLYEQY
TRBV5-8,few,ASSLFRVHEQY
TRBV5-1,few,ASALSGGSYNEQF
TRBV11-2,NA,ASSRGSNYGYT
TRBV6-5,NA,ASSYPSQGLDYGYT
TRBV7-8,few,ASSLVGTAISTDTQY
TRBV7-2,NA,ASSSSGTTQETQY
TRBV5-4,NA,ASSLRPGNEQF
TRBV11-2,few,ASSLVQGSNEQF
TRBV5-6,NA,ASSLLGYGYT
TRBV6-5,few,ASSYLRTGKNTEAF
TRBV7-9,few,ASSQRTSGGTDTQY
TRBV5-1,NA,ASSLEQGGVSGANVLT
TRBV5-1,NA,ASSLVGQGKNIQY
TRBV2,few,ASRLGEDYGYT
TRBV18,NA,ASSPPASPNPTGTDTQY
TRBV4-3,NA,ASSQEVQYGYT
TRBV10-3,few,AISGRSSTDTQY
TRBV6-5,NA,ASSHTDTQY
TRBV5-1,few,ASSPGFQSGNTIY
TRBV29-1,NA,SVDSGVNQPQH
TRBV9,NA,ASSSPSRAETQY
TRBV11-2,few,ASSSFEGQY
TRBV9,few,ASSVSSDTQY
TRBV2,few,ASSSGQGNTEAF
TRBV27,NA,ASSLSTRVGELF
TRBV7-8,few,ASSSFAGYGETQY
TRBV6-1,few,ASTQQPGGTGELF
TRBV6-5,NA,ASSTGVGSNQPQH
TRBV10-3,NA,AISESGRSYNSPLH
TRBV5-1,NA,ASSLDRGLYEQY
TRBV2,NA,ASSEEVAGRNEQF
TRBV7-9,few,ASSRMGGPLNTEAF
TRBV5-1,NA,ASSLDASGGTYEQY
TRBV5-1,NA,ASSPQDNSPLH
TRBV7-2,few,ASSLQRGLGLNEQF
TRBV5-1,few,ASSSGLAGAGSYNEQF
TRBV19,NA,ASSIGQEEH
TRBV6-1,few,ASILTGVKTQY
TRBV9,NA,ASSRAGTTYEQY
TRBV29-1,NA,SVDRTSGGADTQY
TRBV6-5,NA,ASSYGGDSSWF
TRBV18,few,ASSRMDREISNQPQH
TRBV23-1,NA,ASSQLSSGGAWSTDTQY
TRBV16,few,ASSHYPVETQY
TRBV11-2,NA,ASSSRGDRAGEQY
TRBV13,few,ASSQRPRGTGELF
TRBV5-1,NA,ASSLVRQGADTQY
TRBV13,NA,ASSFEEHTGELF